The 26 T cell receptor beta chains given below trace back to one sample, sequenced in a study of T cells expressing NK-cell markers. TCRdb re-called the 5' RACE reads; one entry per CDR3 protein, DNA not given. The sample data list 150,000 or so distinct CDR3 sequences. The material sequenced was blood T cells: a sorted CD56 or NKG2C T cell subset, CD4+ or CD8+ T cells, or bulk PBMC T cells (not recorded which). Source of these receptors: a woman aged 45 to 65 in good health.

V and J are TRBV27 and TRBJ2-5; the TRBD2 assignment by TCRdb is unverifiable without DNA. Germline CDR1 is MNHEY and CDR2 is SMNVEV (reference sequence). This CDR3 has 15 residues. CDR3 protein: CASSLLPRGPETQYF.

The J gene is TRBJ1-1, the V gene TRBV6-1; TCRdb proposes TRBD1, but this gene call is untestable without DNA. The CDR3 contains 13 residues. Germline lookup yields CDR1 MNHNS and CDR2 SASEGT. This chain's CDR3 is CASIPQGVTEAFF.

This chain connects TRBV5-1 to TRBJ1-5. Germline V lookup: CDR1 SGHRS, CDR2 YFSETQ. This CDR3 is 17 amino acids long. CDR3 protein: CASSPRGPGYGNQPQHF.

This chain uses TRBV7-9 with TRBJ2-5; TCRdb lists TRBD1, though no DNA is available to test this call. Germline V gene data show CDR1 as SEHNR and CDR2 as FQNEAQ (reference sequence). The CDR3 loop spans 15 amino acids. CDR3 loop: CASTGDTLQQETQYF.

The rearrangement uses TRBV6-1 and TRBJ2-1; the TCRdb D gene call, TRBD1, has no DNA to confirm it. Germline V lookup: CDR1 MNHNS, CDR2 SASEGT. The CDR3 totals 15 residues. This CDR3 reads CASSAGTVSYNEQFF.

CDR3 residues: CASSQTTDYEQYF. The chain couples TRBV4-1 to TRBJ2-7; TCRdb selects TRBD1, and the lack of DNA leaves this call unchecked. The CDR3 totals 13 residues. The germline CDR1 and CDR2 sequences are MGHRA and YSYEKL.

V and J are TRBV29-1 and TRBJ2-4; TCRdb proposes TRBD1, but this gene call is untestable without DNA. Germline assignment: CDR1 SQVTM and CDR2 ANQGSEA. The CDR3 runs to 12 residues. The CDR3 loop reads CSLGGAKNIQYF.

V is TRBV4-1 and J is TRBJ1-2; TCRdb outputs TRBD1, but without DNA this stays unchecked. The CDR3 extends over 16 amino acids. Germline CDR1 is MGHRA and CDR2 is YSYEKL. The CDR3 region is CASSQDPSGTGYGYTF.

This chain uses TRBV27 with TRBJ2-3. Germline CDR1 is MNHEY and CDR2 is SMNVEV (reference sequence). The CDR3 extends over 13 amino acids. CDR3 amino acids: CASSLIIGDTQYF.

The genes are TRBV3-1 and TRBJ2-4; TCRdb gives TRBD1 as the D gene, but with no DNA this cannot be confirmed. The CDR3 is 15 residues long. CDR1 is LGHDT and CDR2 is YNNKEL in the germline V gene (reference sequence). The CDR3 here is CASSRNWSPRNIQYF.

This chain's CDR3 is CASSVQGSHEQYF. The chain has TRBV11-3 and TRBJ2-7; TCRdb proposes TRBD1, but this gene call is untestable without DNA. There are 13 residues in the CDR3. Germline-derived CDR1 and CDR2 are SGHNT and YENEEA.

The V and J genes are TRBV29-1 and TRBJ2-1; TCRdb names TRBD2, which stays unverified in the absence of DNA. CDR3 length: 17 residues. Germline lookup yields CDR1 SQVTM and CDR2 ANQGSEA. CDR3 protein: CSVVGGWREGKGNEQFF.

The chain employs TRBV11-2 and TRBJ2-7; TCRdb gives TRBD1 as the D gene, but with no DNA this cannot be confirmed. CDR1 and CDR2 from the germline V gene are SGHAT and FQNNGV. The CDR3 has 16 residues. The CDR3 loop reads CASSLDLGDRGYEQYF.

The chain employs TRBV4-2 and TRBJ2-7. The CDR3 is 13 residues long. Looked up from germline, CDR1 is LGHNA and CDR2 is YNFKEQ. This chain's CDR3 is CASSQDFLYEQYF.

This rearrangement joins TRBV2 to TRBJ1-2. CDR1 is SNHLY, CDR2 FYNNEI, per germline. The CDR3 length is 14 residues. This chain's CDR3 is CASSDRFSNYGYTF.

The J gene is TRBJ2-2, the V gene TRBV5-6. Germline V CDR1 and CDR2: SGHDT, YYEEEE. CDR3 length: 14 amino acids. The CDR3 sequence: CASSLLRNTGELFF.

The J gene is TRBJ2-7, the V gene TRBV5-1; without DNA, the TCRdb call of TRBD2 cannot be checked. CDR3 length: 14 residues. CDR1 is SGHRS and CDR2 is YFSETQ in the germline V gene. CDR3 residues: CASSFTSGSYEQYF.

The J gene is TRBJ2-5, the V gene TRBV5-4; TCRdb's D call of TRBD1 is untestable without DNA. The CDR3 is 16 residues long. Germline V gene sequence: CDR1 SGHNT, CDR2 YYREEE (reference sequence). The CDR3 sequence is CADHGPRDRSIETQYF.

The CDR3 is CASSLLAGGPGEQYF. The chain recombines TRBV25-1 with TRBJ2-7; checking the TCRdb D call of TRBD2 is not possible without DNA. The CDR3 runs to 15 residues. Germline V gene sequence: CDR1 MGHDK, CDR2 SYGVNS.

The V call is TRBV12-3 or TRBV12-4, the J call TRBJ1-2; the TCRdb D gene call, TRBD1, has no DNA to confirm it. This CDR3 region has 15 residues. The CDR3 protein is CASSLVGGGRDGYTF.

The gene calls are TRBV7-9 and TRBJ2-7; TCRdb's D call, TRBD2, is unchecked because there is no DNA. Germline V gene data show CDR1 as SEHNR and CDR2 as FQNEAQ (reference sequence). The CDR3 runs 14 residues. The CDR3 here is CASSPTSGFYEQYF.

The chain carries TRBV3-1 and TRBJ2-7; with no DNA, the TCRdb D assignment of TRBD1 cannot be verified. The germline CDR1 and CDR2 sequences are LGHDT and YNNKEL (reference sequence). This CDR3 comprises 15 residues. The CDR3 is CASSQGRGLGYEQYF.

This chain links TRBV6-2 or TRBV6-3 with TRBJ2-6. Germline assignment: CDR1 MNHEY and CDR2 SVGEGT. The CDR3 loop spans 15 amino acids. CDR3 in amino acids: CASSDRSSGANVLTF.

This chain connects TRBV27 to TRBJ1-4; TCRdb's assignment of TRBD1 cannot be checked, as there is no DNA. CDR1 is MNHEY, CDR2 SMNVEV, per germline (reference sequence). This CDR3 region has 15 residues. This CDR3 is CASSQIRGDSEKLFF.

The CDR3 is CASSSAVGTYEQYF. The V gene is TRBV11-1, the J gene TRBJ2-7. Germline CDR1 SGHAT, CDR2 FQDESV (reference sequence). The CDR3 covers 14 residues.

V and J are TRBV29-1 and TRBJ2-1. This CDR3 region has 12 residues. Germline V gene sequence: CDR1 SQVTM, CDR2 ANQGSEA. This CDR3 is CSVELRYNEQFF.